This entry lists 17 T cell receptor beta chains sequenced from one sample in a study of blood T cell repertoires in COVID-19. Only in-frame clones appear in the TCRdb table, and some are missing; sequencing was by immunoSEQ multiplex PCR. In the table there are under 150,000 clones, more than 75% of which are singletons. The specimen was peripheral blood. These receptors were taken from a man between 60 and 75 years old with active or convalescent COVID-19.

The V call is TRBV7-4, the J call TRBJ1-5, with TRBD1 matching 10 bases. The trim removed 1 base at V and 4 bases at J, leaving 10 bases unmatched. The CDR3 is 18 residues long. Germline V CDR1 and CDR2: SGHVT, SQSDAQ. The CDR3 spells CASSLGSGTGACNQPQHF. For the CDR3, the DNA is TGTGCCAGCAGCTTAGGCTCCGGGACAGGGGCATGTAATCAGCCCCAGCATTTT.

The count of this clone is one. V gene TRBV7-3 combines with J gene TRBJ2-3, with TRBD2 matching 7 bases. Germline trimming cut 5 bases from V and 3 bases from J; bases unmatched to any gene: 5. From germline, CDR1 is SGHTA and CDR2 FQGTGA. The CDR3 has 14 residues. Here the CDR3 reads CASSPRGETDTQYF. Here the CDR3 DNA reads TGTGCCAGCAGCCCACGGGGGGAGACAGATACGCAGTATTTT.

The rearrangement links TRBV2 to TRBJ2-7; 7 nucleotides agree with TRBD1. This CDR3 is built from 16 residues. The germline gives CDR1 SNHLY, CDR2 FYNNEI. J lost 5 bases, V lost 2 bases, and 12 bases had no gene match. CDR3 sequence (DNA): TGTGCCAGCAGTGAAAGAAGGGGGCAGGGTAGGAACGAGCAGTACTTC. Protein product: CASSERRGQGRNEQYF.

The gene calls are TRBV28 and TRBJ2-7; 9 bases are a match to TRBD2. This CDR3 comprises 15 residues. CDR1 and CDR2 from the germline V gene are MDHEN and SYDVKM. With V trimmed by 7 bases and J by 2 bases, 9 bases remained unmatched. CDR3 sequence reads: CASTTSGVTTYEQYF. CDR3 DNA sequence: TGTGCCAGCACGACTAGCGGAGTAACCACCTACGAGCAGTACTTC. The full variable domain, its missing parts supplied by reference TRBV28 and TRBJ2-7, is DVKVTQSSRYLVKRTGEKVFLECVQDMDHENMFWYRQDPGLGLRLIYFSYDVKMKEKGDIPEGYSVSREKKERFSLILESASTNQTSMYLCASTTSGVTTYEQYFGPGTRLTVT.

The chain recombines TRBV5-1 with TRBJ2-7; a possible D gene is TRBD1 (6 bases). Per germline, CDR1 SGHRS and CDR2 YFSETQ. With 4 bases removed from V and 5 bases from J, the gap between germline ends came to 13 bases. The CDR3 loop spans 13 amino acids. CDR3 residues: CASSPDSLHEQYF. CDR3 nucleotides: TGCGCCAGCAGCCCGGACAGCCTTCACGAGCAGTACTTC.

The J gene is TRBJ1-1, the V gene TRBV7-9, with TRBD1 matching 8 bases. The J segment lost 0 bases and the V segment lost 4 bases, leaving 10 bases of the junction unmatched. The length of the CDR3 is 17 residues. The germline CDR1 and CDR2 sequences are SEHNR and FQNEAQ (reference sequence). The CDR3 loop is CASSSAGQGDMNTEAFF. For the CDR3, the DNA is TGTGCCAGCAGCTCTGCTGGACAGGGCGATATGAACACTGAAGCTTTCTTT. Together with reference TRBV7-9 and TRBJ1-1, the CDR3 gives the full variable domain: DTGVSQNPRHKITKRGQNVTFRCDPISEHNRLYWYRQTLGQGPEFLTYFQNEAQLEKSRLLSDRFSAERPKGSFSTLEIQRTEQGDSAMYLCASSSAGQGDMNTEAFFGQGTRLTVV.

This clone was seen just once. The rearrangement links TRBV4-3 to TRBJ1-1; D is perhaps TRBD1 (5 bases). V lost 1 base and J lost 3, with 6 bases in between. Germline V CDR1 and CDR2: LGHNA, YSLEER. This CDR3 region has 13 residues. The CDR3 protein is CASSQGTHTEAFF. The CDR3, as DNA: TGCGCCAGCAGCCAAGGGACACACACTGAAGCTTTCTTT.

V and J are TRBV5-4 and TRBJ1-2; possibly TRBD1 for D (6 bases). Trimming stripped 3 bases from V and 4 bases from J, with 16 bases between. This CDR3 region has 15 residues. Germline loops: CDR1 SGHNT, CDR2 YYREEE (reference sequence). The CDR3 loop is CASSSGGAQAYGYTF. The CDR3 coding sequence is TGTGCCAGCAGCTCGGGGGGGGCCCAGGCCTATGGCTACACCTTC.

The gene calls are TRBV6-2 or TRBV6-3 and TRBJ1-5; D is uncertain. CDR1 and CDR2 (germline): MNHEY, SVGEGT. CDR3 size: 15 residues. V dropped 3 bases and J dropped 2 bases, with 11 bases sitting between them. The CDR3, as DNA: TGTGCCAGCAGTTATCTGGCCTTTGGCAATCAGCCCCAGCATTTT. It translates to CASSYLAFGNQPQHF.

This chain links TRBV28 with TRBJ1-5; D gene ambiguous. Germline CDR1 and CDR2: MDHEN and SYDVKM. The ends were cut back, 6 bases at V and 6 bases at J, with 18 bases in the middle. The CDR3 extends over 15 amino acids. CDR3 sequence: CASREGGIGGQPQHF. CDR3 sequence (DNA): TGTGCCAGCAGGGAAGGAGGGATTGGCGGTCAGCCCCAGCATTTT.

The chain uses TRBV5-1 and TRBJ2-7; a weak D match, TRBD2 (6 bases). The length of the CDR3 is 17 residues. The V and J ends lost 4 bases and 0 bases respectively, with 20 bases between them. CDR1 and CDR2 (germline): SGHRS, YFSETQ. CDR3 DNA: TGCGCCAGCAGCCCGTTTCCAGGGACTGGGGTCTCCTACGAGCAGTACTTC. Protein sequence: CASSPFPGTGVSYEQYF. Full variable domain (outside the CDR3, taken from reference TRBV5-1 and TRBJ2-7): KAGVTQTPRYLIKTRGQQVTLSCSPISGHRSVSWYQQTPGQGLQFLFEYFSETQRNKGNFPGRFSGRQFSNSRSEMNVSTLELGDSALYLCASSPFPGTGVSYEQYFGPGTRLTVT.

This clone has only a few counts. This chain links TRBV7-2 with TRBJ2-7; 8 nucleotides align to TRBD1. Trimming cost V 8 bases and J 2 bases; bases outside gene matches: 8. Germline V gives CDR1 SGHTA, CDR2 FQGNSA. CDR3 length: 14 residues. Written as DNA, the CDR3 is TGTGCCAGCGTCGGGACAGGACCACCCTACGAGCAGTACTTC. It translates to CASVGTGPPYEQYF.

The chain employs TRBV21-1 and TRBJ1-1; the table's D call, TRBD1, has no DNA check behind it. TRBV21-1 is labeled a pseudogene. There are 14 residues in the CDR3. The CDR3 DNA sequence: TGTGCCAGCAGCGACAGGGGCAAAGGGACTGAAGCTTTCTTT. Translating it yields CASSDRGKGTEAFF.

This clone has more than one count but fewer than ten. The CDR3 DNA is TGTGCCAGCAGTCTTACCGGGAGCGGGACCTACGAGCAGTACTTC. Its translation: CASSLTGSGTYEQYF. This chain links TRBV4-2 with TRBJ2-7; 7 bases are a match to TRBD2. Germline CDR1 and CDR2: LGHNA and YNFKEQ. V dropped 6 bases and J dropped 2; count of bases not matched to a gene: 10. The CDR3 loop spans 15 amino acids.

This clone was detected once. The rearrangement uses TRBV21-1 and TRBJ1-5. TRBV21-1 is reported as a pseudogene. This CDR3 has 13 amino acids. The chain's CDR3 is CASSYIYDQPQHF. The CDR3 bases are TGTGCCAGCAGCTATATCTACGATCAGCCCCAGCATTTT.

The V and J genes are TRBV5-8 and TRBJ2-3; D is unresolved. V dropped 3 bases and J dropped 0 bases, with 11 bases sitting between them. The CDR3 has 15 residues. In germline, CDR1 is SGHTS, CDR2 YDEGEE. In DNA, the CDR3 is TGTGCCAGCAGCTCCCCCTTTAGCAGCACAGATACGCAGTATTTT. It codes for CASSSPFSSTDTQYF.

Here the CDR3 DNA reads TGTGCCAGCAGCGTAGACGGGAGGGAGTACAATGAGCAGTTCTTC. Translation: CASSVDGREYNEQFF. The V and J genes are TRBV9 and TRBJ2-1; 8 bases match TRBD2. CDR3 length equals 15 residues. J gave up 4 bases and V 0 bases, and 3 bases lay outside the gene matches. Germline CDR1 reads SGDLS; CDR2 reads YYNGEE.